This is a list of T cell receptor beta chains from one sample in a study of shared clonotypes between healthy human individuals. Profiled with immunoSEQ multiplex PCR; TCRdb holds only in-frame clones, not every one. The table has under 2,000,000 clones, just under 95% seen once. Source material: naive CD8+ T cells sorted from blood. These receptors all stem from a man aged 18 to 30 in good health. Both conserved end residues are part of each CDR3. Each record gives: clone size, J gene, D gene, V gene, CDR3 DNA, CDR3 protein. The D gene is left open where the match is weak. Clone size, where shown, is once, few, many, or a class for clones that have expanded.

>once|TRBJ2-7|TRBD1|TRBV25-1
TGTGCCAGCAGGAGTCTCGGGACAGGTCTCTACGAGCAGTACTTC
CASRSLGTGLYEQYF
>-|TRBJ1-3|-|TRBV5-4
TGTGCCAGCAGCCACGCAACGGGAAACACCATATATTTT
CASSHATGNTIYF
>-|TRBJ2-7|TRBD2|TRBV19
TGTGCCACATCGGGGGGGCTTATCTACGAGCAGTACTTC
CATSGGLIYEQYF
>-|TRBJ1-2|-|TRBV7-9
TGTGCCAGCAGCTTAGTTGGGGGCGATGGCTACACCTTC
CASSLVGGDGYTF
>-|TRBJ2-7|-|TRBV7-9
TGTGCCAGCAGCTCGGATCTGCGGACCTACGAGCAGTACTTC
CASSSDLRTYEQYF
>-|TRBJ2-1|TRBD1|TRBV6-1
TGTGCCAGCAGCGAAATCTGGACAGGGCTCTACAATGAGCAGTTCTTC
CASSEIWTGLYNEQFF
>-|TRBJ2-1|TRBD1|TRBV19
TGTGCCAGTAGTATAGCGGGGACAGGGGGCTGGGGTGAGCAGTTCTTC
CASSIAGTGGWGEQFF
>-|TRBJ1-2|-|TRBV7-9
TGTGCCAGCAGTCCTGCAGCTAACTATGGCTACACCTTC
CASSPAANYGYTF
>-|TRBJ2-7|-|TRBV10-3
TGTGCCATCAGTGAGTCGGGGGGTACCTACGAGCAGTACTTC
CAISESGGTYEQYF
>-|TRBJ2-5|TRBD1|TRBV4-1
TGCGCCAGCACCCAAACCCTCGGACAGGGGGAAGAGACCCAGTACTTC
CASTQTLGQGEETQYF
>-|TRBJ2-4|TRBD1|TRBV15
TGTGCCACCAGCAGCCCCAGGACAGGGGAAAACATTCAGTACTTC
CATSSPRTGENIQYF
>-|TRBJ2-7|-|TRBV7-9
TGTGCCAGCAGCTCTAGTATTGTCCGGGGTTACTACGAGCAGTACTTC
CASSSSIVRGYYEQYF
>-|TRBJ2-7|TRBD1|TRBV9
TGTGCCAGCAGCGTTGGGGGACAGACCGAGCAGTACTTC
CASSVGGQTEQYF
>-|TRBJ2-1|-|TRBV5-1
TGCGCCAGCAGCCCGGGGGCGGGTGAGCAGTTCTTC
CASSPGAGEQFF
>-|TRBJ1-2|-|TRBV4-1
TGCGCCAGCAGCCAAAATCAGGGATTGGAAGGCTACACCTTC
CASSQNQGLEGYTF
>-|TRBJ2-5|TRBD2|TRBV2
TGTGCCAGCTCCATAGCACCAGCGGGGGGAGAGACCCAGTACTTC
CASSIAPAGGETQYF
>-|TRBJ1-1|TRBD1|TRBV29-1
TGCAGCGTGGACGGGACAGGGTTGGCTGAAGCTTTCTTT
CSVDGTGLAEAFF
>-|TRBJ1-4|-|TRBV5-1
TGCGCCAGCAGCTTTGACAGCGGAGCAACTAATGAAAAACTGTTTTTT
CASSFDSGATNEKLFF
>-|TRBJ2-3|TRBD2|TRBV7-9
TGTGCCAGCAGCTCGGACCAGGGGCGGGAGGGCCCTGATACGCAGTATTTT
CASSSDQGREGPDTQYF
>-|TRBJ1-2|-|TRBV28
TGTGCCAGCAGCTTAAGGACGCAGGGGCGGGATGGCTACACCTTC
CASSLRTQGRDGYTF
>-|TRBJ2-3|TRBD2|TRBV11-2
TGTGCCAGCAGCCCGGCGGGGGGGTCAGATACGCAGTATTTT
CASSPAGGSDTQYF
>-|TRBJ2-5|TRBD2|TRBV11-2
TGTGCCAGCAGCTTAGATCGGGAGGGGGAAGAGACCCAGTACTTC
CASSLDREGEETQYF
>once|TRBJ1-2|TRBD1|TRBV10-1
TGCGCCAGCAGCCTTGACAGGGCCTCTGGCTACACCTTC
CASSLDRASGYTF
>-|TRBJ2-1|TRBD2|TRBV4-1
TGCGCCAGCAGCCAAGTTACTAGCGGGCCCAATGAGCAGTTCTTC
CASSQVTSGPNEQFF
>once|TRBJ2-1|TRBD2|TRBV7-9
TGTGCCAGCAGCTCGAATAGCGGGGATGGCTCCTACAATGAGCAGTTCTTC
CASSSNSGDGSYNEQFF
>-|TRBJ2-1|-|TRBV25-1
TGTGCCAGCGGGGAGGGGGCCTACAATGAGCAGTTCTTC
CASGEGAYNEQFF
>once|TRBJ1-1|-|TRBV27
TGTGCCAGCGGTCGAATCGGCACTGAAGCTTTCTTT
CASGRIGTEAFF
>-|TRBJ2-7|-|TRBV29-1
TGCAGCGTTGAGTCCGTCCAGGACTCCTACGAGCAGTACTTC
CSVESVQDSYEQYF
>-|TRBJ2-7|TRBD2|TRBV7-9
TGTGCCAGCAGCCCCCGGGAGGGGTCCTACGAGCAGTACTTC
CASSPREGSYEQYF
>-|TRBJ1-2|-|TRBV4-1
TGCGCCAGCAGCCAAGAAGCTGTGCCAGCGTACTATGGCTACACCTTC
CASSQEAVPAYYGYTF
>-|TRBJ2-7|TRBD1|TRBV27
TGTGCCAGCGGACAGGGGACCTCCTACGAGCAGTACTTC
CASGQGTSYEQYF
>-|TRBJ1-2|-|TRBV5-4
TGTGCCAGCAGCTTGAGAGGGGATATCTATGGCTACACCTTC
CASSLRGDIYGYTF
>-|TRBJ1-1|-|TRBV7-9
TGTGCCGTAACTCCATGGACAGCTGAAGCTTTCTTT
CAVTPWTAEAFF
>once|TRBJ2-6|-|TRBV4-3
TGCGCCAGCAGCCCTAGTCCCTCTGGGGCCAACGTCCTGACTTTC
CASSPSPSGANVLTF
>-|TRBJ1-3|-|TRBV13
TGTGCCAGCAGCTTAGAAGGGGTCTCTGGAAACACCATATATTTT
CASSLEGVSGNTIYF
>-|TRBJ2-1|TRBD1|TRBV11-2
TGTGCCAGCAGTTTCCTTCCAGGGGGCGGAAATGAGCAGTTCTTC
CASSFLPGGGNEQFF
>-|TRBJ2-3|-|TRBV7-9
TGTGCCAGCAGCCCGTACGGTGGGGGAAGCACAGATACGCAGTATTTT
CASSPYGGGSTDTQYF
>-|TRBJ1-2|-|TRBV4-3
TGCGCCAGCAGCCAAGGTCTCTCCGAGGACTATGGCTACACCTTC
CASSQGLSEDYGYTF
>-|TRBJ2-2|-|TRBV2
TGTGCCAGCAGTGAAGCGGTGCGGGGGGAGCTGTTTTTT
CASSEAVRGELFF
>-|TRBJ2-1|-|TRBV2
TGTGCCAGCAGTGAGGAAAATGAGCAGTTCTTC
CASSEENEQFF
>-|TRBJ2-5|TRBD1|TRBV5-6
TGTGCCAGCAGCTGGAGGTGGGACAGCCAAGAGACCCAGTACTTC
CASSWRWDSQETQYF
>-|TRBJ1-2|-|TRBV6-1
TGTGCCAGCAGTGACTCAGGAAACTATGGCTACACCTTC
CASSDSGNYGYTF